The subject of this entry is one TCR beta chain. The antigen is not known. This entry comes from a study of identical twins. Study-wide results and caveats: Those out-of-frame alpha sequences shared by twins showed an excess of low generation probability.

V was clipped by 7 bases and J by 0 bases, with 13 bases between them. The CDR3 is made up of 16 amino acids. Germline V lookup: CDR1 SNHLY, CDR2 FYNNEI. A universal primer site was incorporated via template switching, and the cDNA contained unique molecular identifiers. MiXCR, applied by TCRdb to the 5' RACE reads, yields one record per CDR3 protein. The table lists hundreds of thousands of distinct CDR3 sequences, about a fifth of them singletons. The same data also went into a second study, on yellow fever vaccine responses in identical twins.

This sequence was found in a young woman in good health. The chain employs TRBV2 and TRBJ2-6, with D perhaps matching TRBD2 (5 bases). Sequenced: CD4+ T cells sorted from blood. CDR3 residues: CASKAVGSSGANVLTF. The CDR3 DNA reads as TGTGCCAGCAAAGCTGTGGGGAGCTCTGGGGCCAACGTCCTGACTTTC.